The TCR beta chain under discussion was sequenced for a study of molecular identifiers for immune sequencing clone quantification. Preparation methods for the bulk TCR libraries were those previously described, with listed TCR primers. TCRdb used MiXCR to reprocess the PCR reads, holding one entry per CDR3 protein. The top ten hold roughly 0.85% of the sample, which has some 650,000 distinct CDR3 sequences, 15% to 20% seen once. This clonotype was detected a few times. The antigen is unknown. The CDR3 length is 15 residues. CDR1 is DFQATT, CDR2 SNEGSKA, per germline (reference sequence). The V and J ends lost 5 bases and 5 bases, in that order; junction bases with no gene match: 9. Points from the study as a whole: Clone sizes could be underestimated for highly expanded clones when identical TCR molecules share a barcode. Detectable among about a million naive cells, according to reports, was Jurkat TCR RNA spiked in from one cell.

The specimen sequenced was naive CD8+ T cells from blood, with Jurkat cell RNA spiked in. Subset reported: FACS-sorted CD8+CD4-CCR7+CD45RA+ naive T cells. This TCR was recovered from a human donor in good health. Some libraries in this study had Jurkat cell RNA spiked in. The rearrangement uses TRBV20-1 and TRBJ2-7, with 13 bases lining up with TRBD2. CDR3 amino acids: CSASGTSGARDEQYF. The CDR3 coding sequence is TGCAGTGCTTCCGGGACTAGCGGGGCTCGGGACGAGCAGTACTTC.